This entry concerns a single T cell receptor (beta chain). Its antigen is unidentified. The sample belongs to a study of blood T cells in healthy people across ages. Study-level points and caveats: TCR beta diversity correlated strongly with naive T cell percentage.

It was with a sample-barcoded 5' primer and a J-beta primer mix that a second PCR of roughly 7 to 11 cycles was run. In TCRdb, the 5' RACE reads were re-called with MiXCR into one record per CDR3 protein. The table records about 400,000 distinct CDR3 sequences, roughly half of them present only once. Per the germline V gene, CDR1 is SNHLY and CDR2 is FYNNEI. After removal of 5 bases from V and 4 bases from J, the junction contained 8 bases not matched to a gene. CDR3 length: 15 amino acids. Healthy Russian Caucasian donors spanned ages about 6 to 100 years. The rearrangement joins TRBV2 to TRBJ2-3; TRBD2 matches at 8 bases. The specimen sequenced was blood. This clonotype was sampled from a man aged 55 to 70 in good health. The CDR3 here is CASSSEAGGSDTQYF. The CDR3 region has the DNA TGTGCCAGCAGTTCGGAGGCGGGAGGATCAGATACGCAGTATTTT.